The 23 T cell receptor beta chains below were found in one sample sequenced in a study of graft-versus-host responses after intestinal transplantation. Profiling relied on immunoSEQ multiplex PCR, and the TCRdb table lists in-frame clones only, not all of them. The table shows 100,000 to 120,000 clones, with 80% to 95% occurring only once. Their specific antigens are unknown. The specimen was unstimulated CD8+ T cells sorted from spleen or lymph node cells, collected before intestinal transplant. The receptors originated from a human donor who received an intestinal transplant.

The J gene is TRBJ2-7, the V gene TRBV11-3; D is possibly TRBD1 (5 bases). Per germline, CDR1 SGHNT and CDR2 YENEEA. The CDR3 consists of 13 residues. The V end was cut by 5 bases, the J end by 0 bases, with 8 bases between. CDR3 bases: TGTGCCAGCAGCACCGACAGCTCCTACGAGCAGTACTTC. Its protein is CASSTDSSYEQYF.

Only one count was recorded for this clone. The chain links TRBV9 to TRBJ2-1; TRBD2 agrees at 11 bases. The J segment lost 3 bases and the V segment lost 4 bases, leaving 6 bases of the junction unmatched. This CDR3 is 16 amino acids long. Germline V lookup: CDR1 SGDLS, CDR2 YYNGEE. CDR3 sequence (DNA): TGTGCCAGCAGCCCGCTAGCGGGAGGATACTACAATGAGCAGTTCTTC. Residues: CASSPLAGGYYNEQFF.

CDR3 sequence (DNA): TGTGCCAGTAGTATATCCCCTTCAGGGGGCCACGAGCAGTACTTC. Translated, it gives CASSISPSGGHEQYF. J is TRBJ2-7 and V is TRBV19; 8 bases are shared with TRBD1. Trimming cost V 2 bases and J 5 bases; bases outside gene matches: 8. The CDR3 runs to 15 residues. CDR1 and CDR2 from the germline V gene are LNHDA and SQIVND (reference sequence).

V usage is TRBV27 and J usage is TRBJ2-2, with unresolved D. The CDR3 has 14 residues. In germline, CDR1 is MNHEY, CDR2 SMNVEV (reference sequence). V was shortened by 0 bases and J by 4 bases, with 6 bases between the two germline ends. The DNA of the CDR3 is TGTGCCAGCAGTTTATCGTTCCTCACCGGGGAGCTGTTTTTT. Translation: CASSLSFLTGELFF.

The chain is built from TRBV5-6 and TRBJ2-1, with 9 bases fitting TRBD1. The CDR3 sequence is 16 residues long. Germline V gene sequence: CDR1 SGHDT, CDR2 YYEEEE. Trimming removed 0 bases from V and 8 bases from J; junction bases left unmatched: 9. The CDR3 nucleotides are TGTGCCAGCAGCTTGGAAAGTGGGACAGGGATCTATGAGCAGTTCTTC. Translation: CASSLESGTGIYEQFF.

In this sample, this clone turned up once. The rearrangement joins TRBV19 to TRBJ1-1; 8 bases are a match to TRBD1. CDR3 length: 14 amino acids. V trimming: 7 bases; J trimming: 1 base; junction bases outside the gene matches: 5. The germline V gene has CDR1 LNHDA and CDR2 SQIVND (reference sequence). The CDR3, as DNA: TGTGCCAGTAACTCAGGGGGCGCGAACACTGAAGCTTTCTTT. Its translation: CASNSGGANTEAFF.

This chain links TRBV4-1 with TRBJ2-7, with 8 bases lining up with TRBD2. The V and J ends lost 0 bases and 4 bases, in that order; junction bases with no gene match: 5. In germline, CDR1 is MGHRA, CDR2 YSYEKL. The CDR3 consists of 15 residues. The CDR3 loop is CASSQEALAGYEQYF. In nucleotides, the CDR3 is TGCGCCAGCAGCCAAGAAGCCCTAGCGGGTTACGAGCAGTACTTC.

V usage is TRBV2 and J usage is TRBJ2-4; TRBD2 matches at 13 bases. With 6 bases clipped from V and 8 bases from J, the junction kept 10 bases outside the gene matches. The CDR3 covers 16 residues. Per the germline V gene, CDR1 is SNHLY and CDR2 is FYNNEI. CDR3 sequence reads: CASRVPGTSGIHIQYF. In nucleotides, the CDR3 is TGTGCCAGCAGAGTCCCCGGGACTAGCGGGATTCACATTCAGTACTTC.

This clone showed up just once. V and J are TRBV7-6 and TRBJ2-5; weak D call: TRBD1 (6 bases). The end of the DNA aligns better with TRBJ2-7, so the J call may be wrong. Germline V gives CDR1 SGHVS, CDR2 FNYEAQ. This CDR3 is 13 amino acids long. The CDR3 nucleotides read TGTGCCAGCAGCTTGGACAGACCCTACGAGCAGTACTTC. As protein: CASSLDRPYEQYF.

This chain connects TRBV19 to TRBJ2-7; 11 bases fit TRBD1. Germline CDR1 is LNHDA and CDR2 is SQIVND (reference sequence). This CDR3 is built from 15 residues. V was clipped by 5 bases and J by 4 bases; unmatched bases: 7. The CDR3 here is CASSPGQGAVYEQYF. As DNA, the CDR3 is TGTGCCAGTAGTCCCGGACAGGGGGCGGTTTACGAGCAGTACTTC.

J is TRBJ2-7 and V is TRBV6-5; 8 nucleotides line up with TRBD1. The CDR3 consists of 14 residues. With V trimmed by 6 bases and J by 3 bases, 7 bases remained unmatched. Germline V gives CDR1 MNHEY, CDR2 SVGAGI. The CDR3 sequence: CASRPGTGGYEQYF. The CDR3 nucleotides are TGTGCCAGCAGACCCGGGACAGGTGGCTACGAGCAGTACTTC.

The gene calls are TRBV28 and TRBJ2-7; 10 bases match TRBD1. The junction had 13 bases not matched to a gene; V was cut back by 10 bases and J by 7 bases. CDR1 is MDHEN and CDR2 is SYDVKM in the germline V gene. This CDR3 has 14 amino acids. The CDR3 DNA reads TGTGCCATCAGGCGGGGACAGGGGTGGGGAGAGCAGTACTTC. Translated: CAIRRGQGWGEQYF. Based on the CDR3 plus reference TRBV28 and TRBJ2-7, the full variable domain is DVKVTQSSRYLVKRTGEKVFLECVQDMDHENMFWYRQDPGLGLRLIYFSYDVKMKEKGDIPEGYSVSREKKERFSLILESASTNQTSMYLCAIRRGQGWGEQYFGPGTRLTVT.

The genes are TRBV5-4 and TRBJ1-1; D perhaps matches TRBD1 (5 bases). Trimming took off 5 bases at V and 11 bases at J, with 25 bases between the two ends. Germline CDR1 reads SGHNT; CDR2 reads YYREEE (reference sequence). The CDR3 runs 15 residues. The CDR3 sequence is CASSPREQARVGAFF. The CDR3 bases are TGTGCCAGCAGTCCGAGAGAACAGGCGCGGGTGGGGGCTTTCTTT.

The gene calls are TRBV7-6 and TRBJ2-2; D possibly uses TRBD1 or TRBD2 (6 bases each). The CDR3 has 16 residues. V was pared by 5 bases and J by 7 bases, with 20 bases between. Germline V gene data show CDR1 as SGHVS and CDR2 as FNYEAQ. The CDR3 region is CASSPFLGGAGGELFF. The CDR3 region has the DNA TGTGCCAGCAGCCCGTTTCTGGGGGGCGCAGGCGGGGAGCTGTTTTTT.

The V call is TRBV4-1, the J call TRBJ1-2; D possibly corresponds to TRBD1 (5 bases). Trimming took 1 base from V and 7 from J, leaving 16 bases between them. Germline V gene lookup returns CDR1 MGHRA and CDR2 YSYEKL. The CDR3 consists of 15 residues. Here the CDR3 reads CASSQGGKGVGGYTF. The CDR3 DNA is TGCGCCAGCAGCCAAGGGGGGAAAGGCGTCGGTGGCTACACCTTC.

This chain connects TRBV7-9 to TRBJ2-1, with 9 bases aligning to TRBD2. Trimming at V came to 5 bases and at J to 8 bases, leaving 10 bases not matched to a gene. The CDR3 sequence is 15 residues long. Germline loops: CDR1 SEHNR, CDR2 FQNEAQ (reference sequence). The CDR3 DNA sequence: TGTGCCAGCAGCCCGGGACTAGCTCGGCGAGATGAGCAGTTCTTC. Its translation is CASSPGLARRDEQFF.

The chain is built from TRBV11-2 and TRBJ2-1; 13 bases agree with TRBD2. The CDR3 extends over 17 amino acids. Germline V gene lookup returns CDR1 SGHAT and CDR2 FQNNGV. Trimming took 5 bases from V and 2 from J; bases not matched to a gene: 6. The CDR3 region has the DNA TGTGCCAGCAGCGCCGCGACTAGCGGGAGGACCTACAATGAGCAGTTCTTC. This sequence encodes CASSAATSGRTYNEQFF.

The J gene is TRBJ1-2, the V gene TRBV6-5, with D uncertain. Germline CDR1 MNHEY, CDR2 SVGAGI. Deletions cut 3 bases from V and 6 bases from J, with 14 bases between. The CDR3 consists of 14 residues. CDR3 region: CASSYAPAPHGYTF. The CDR3 nucleotides read TGTGCCAGCAGTTATGCTCCAGCACCCCATGGCTACACCTTC.

The rearrangement uses TRBV27 and TRBJ2-3, with D maybe TRBD2 (9 bases). CDR1 is MNHEY and CDR2 is SMNVEV in the germline V gene (reference sequence). V lost 3 bases and J 3 bases, leaving 16 bases between the germline ends. The CDR3 length is 16 residues. The CDR3 DNA reads as TGTGCCAGCAGTTTCGGACAGGGACTAGCAACAGATACGCAGTATTTT. Protein sequence: CASSFGQGLATDTQYF.

A single count supports this clone. The genes are TRBV11-2 and TRBJ2-2; D unresolved. CDR3 length: 11 residues. The ends were cut back, 5 bases at V and 8 bases at J, with 6 bases in the middle. Germline lookup yields CDR1 SGHAT and CDR2 FQNNGV. CDR3 sequence: CASSPGGELFF. The CDR3 DNA sequence: TGTGCCAGCAGCCCCGGAGGGGAGCTGTTTTTT. Drawing the rest from reference TRBV11-2 and TRBJ2-2, the complete variable domain is EAGVAQSPRYKIIEKRQSVAFWCNPISGHATLYWYQQILGQGPKLLIQFQNNGVVDDSQLPKDRFSAERLKGVDSTLKIQPAKLEDSAVYLCASSPGGELFFGEGSRLTVL.

This chain uses TRBV2 with TRBJ2-2; possibly TRBD1 for D (6 bases). The V gene lost 2 bases and the J gene lost 0 bases, with 10 bases spanning the gap. The CDR3 is 16 amino acids. The germline V gene encodes CDR1 SNHLY and CDR2 FYNNEI. CDR3 in amino acids: CASSEIAGANTGELFF. The CDR3 DNA reads as TGTGCCAGCAGTGAAATCGCAGGGGCGAACACCGGGGAGCTGTTTTTT.

The chain uses TRBV9 and TRBJ2-1, with a weak D call TRBD2 (5 bases). The ends were cut back, 5 bases at V and 9 bases at J, with 12 bases in the middle. Germline V CDR1 and CDR2: SGDLS, YYNGEE. The CDR3 has 12 residues. The CDR3 region is CASSATAGEQFF. CDR3 bases: TGTGCCAGCAGTGCGACTGCGGGTGAGCAGTTCTTC.

The chain has TRBV28 and TRBJ2-6, with TRBD1 matching over 7 bases. J was trimmed by 0 bases and V by 1 base; bases with no gene match: 6. This CDR3 region has 18 residues. The germline V gene encodes CDR1 MDHEN and CDR2 SYDVKM. The CDR3 here is CASSLFRRQGSGANVLTF. As DNA, the CDR3 is TGTGCCAGCAGTTTATTTCGCCGACAGGGCTCTGGGGCCAACGTCCTGACTTTC.